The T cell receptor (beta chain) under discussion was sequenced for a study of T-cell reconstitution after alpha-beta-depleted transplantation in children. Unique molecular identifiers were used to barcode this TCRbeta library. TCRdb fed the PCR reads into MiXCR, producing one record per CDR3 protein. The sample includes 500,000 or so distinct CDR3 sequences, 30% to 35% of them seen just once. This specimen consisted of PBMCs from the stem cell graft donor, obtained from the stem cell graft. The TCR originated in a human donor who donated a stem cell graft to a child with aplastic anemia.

This chain's CDR3 is CASKASDYASGRSRSSYNEQFF. CDR3 DNA: TGTGCCAGCAAGGCCAGCGACTACGCTAGCGGGAGGTCCAGAAGCTCCTACAATGAGCAGTTCTTC. The genes are TRBV6-4 and TRBJ2-1, with 11 bases that match TRBD2. After removal of 7 bases from V and 0 bases from J, the junction contained 23 bases not matched to a gene. This CDR3 spans 22 amino acids. Germline V gene lookup returns CDR1 MRHNA and CDR2 SNTAGT.